This T cell receptor beta chain was retrieved from a study of T cell responses to AZD1222 COVID-19 vaccine. Findings and limits, study-wide: Baseline antibody screening turned up just six seropositive AZD1222 recipients. Unmutated variant regions are reportedly targeted by nearly half of spike-specific TCRs. Sampled repertoires all dated from after the peak T cell response. Clonal diversity was possibly underestimated, and white British individuals and females predominated among donors.

The method was immunoSEQ multiplex PCR; TCRdb's version includes in-frame clones alone and lacks a portion of them. The table for this sample gives around 150,000 clones. Worth noting for this clone: Its antigen is still unknown.

V trimming: 8 bases; J trimming: 5 bases; junction bases outside the gene matches: 10. The CDR3 consists of 16 residues. Germline CDR1 and CDR2: LGHNT and FRNRAP. The chain has TRBV12-5 and TRBJ1-5; 12 nucleotides align to TRBD1. The sequence derives from an adult in good health. Input material: peripheral blood. CDR3 sequence: CASRFRDRGRYQPQHF. The DNA for the CDR3 is TGTGCTAGTAGGTTCCGGGACAGGGGGCGGTATCAGCCCCAGCATTTT.